These T cell receptor beta chains were read from a single sample in a study of T cell responses to AZD1222 COVID-19 vaccine. Data came from immunoSEQ multiplex PCR; TCRdb stores just in-frame clones and leaves some out. The table lists 140,000 to 150,000 clones, around 90% of them singletons, with approximately 3% in the top ten. The starting material was peripheral blood, obtained on day 0 of MenACWY control vaccination. The receptors shown here come from an adult in good health. The CDR3 runs from the conserved cysteine through the conserved F or W. A D gene is named only where the DNA matches it firmly. The listing skips clone size in some rows; elsewhere it reads once, few, many or a size class.

D gene,clone size,J gene,V gene,CDR3 protein,CDR3 DNA
-,-,TRBJ1-1,TRBV3-1/TRBV3-2,CASSPGHSTEAFF,TGTGCCAGCAGCCCCGGACACAGCACTGAAGCTTTCTTT
TRBD1,many,TRBJ1-2,TRBV10-3,CAISDRGDGYTF,TGTGCCATCAGTGACAGGGGGGACGGCTACACCTTC
-,-,TRBJ1-1,TRBV11-3,CASSFQERTEAFF,TGTGCCAGCAGTTTCCAGGAGCGGACTGAAGCTTTCTTT
-,once,TRBJ2-1,TRBV14,CASSPLGPDEQFF,TGTGCCAGCAGCCCCCTCGGGCCGGATGAGCAGTTCTTC
TRBD2,-,TRBJ2-7,TRBV7-3,CASSELALSSYEQYF,TGTGCCAGCAGTGAACTAGCGTTAAGCTCCTACGAGCAGTACTTC
TRBD1,-,TRBJ1-2,TRBV19,CATSEQGSRGGYTF,TGTGCCACCTCGGAACAGGGGAGCCGTGGCGGCTACACCTTC
TRBD1,-,TRBJ2-7,TRBV18,CASSPATGGYEQYF,TGTGCCAGCTCACCGGCCACAGGGGGGTACGAGCAGTACTTC
-,-,TRBJ1-1,TRBV11-2,CASSLSGPLNTEAFF,TGTGCCAGCAGCTTGTCCGGTCCCCTGAACACTGAAGCTTTCTTT
TRBD1,-,TRBJ1-5,TRBV19,CASSPTGGSHQPQHF,TGTGCCAGTAGCCCGACAGGGGGCAGCCATCAGCCCCAGCATTTT
TRBD1,-,TRBJ2-7,TRBV5-1,CASKRDRASLEQYF,TGCGCCAGCAAGCGGGACAGGGCCTCTCTGGAGCAGTACTTC
-,-,TRBJ1-4,TRBV30,CAWSKVSANEKLFF,TGTGCCTGGAGTAAAGTATCGGCTAATGAAAAACTGTTTTTT
TRBD1,-,TRBJ1-5,TRBV27,CASGTGGNQPQHF,TGTGCCAGTGGGACAGGAGGCAATCAGCCCCAGCATTTT
-,once,TRBJ1-1,TRBV2,CASRNRVLGAEAFF,TGTGCCAGCAGGAACCGAGTTCTAGGTGCTGAAGCTTTCTTT
TRBD1,-,TRBJ1-5,TRBV7-2,CASSLSTGSAQPQHF,TGTGCCAGCAGCTTATCGACAGGGAGTGCTCAGCCCCAGCATTTT
TRBD2,-,TRBJ2-3,TRBV7-6,CASSLWASGGAGDTQYF,TGTGCCAGCAGCTTATGGGCTAGCGGGGGGGCCGGAGATACGCAGTATTTT
-,-,TRBJ1-4,TRBV28,CASRKLDFQGGEKLFF,TGTGCCAGCAGGAAGTTGGACTTTCAGGGAGGGGAAAAACTGTTTTTT
TRBD1,-,TRBJ1-4,TRBV27,CASSRDSNEKLFF,TGTGCCAGCAGCCGGGACAGCAATGAAAAACTGTTTTTT
TRBD1,once,TRBJ1-3,TRBV28,CASTRAGTGAGNTIYF,TGTGCCAGCACTCGCGCCGGGACAGGGGCTGGAAACACCATATATTTT
TRBD1,-,TRBJ2-3,TRBV3-1/TRBV3-2,CASSQDPIPTGDADTQYF,TGTGCCAGCAGCCAAGATCCTATCCCGACAGGGGACGCAGATACGCAGTATTTT
TRBD2,-,TRBJ2-1,TRBV28,CASSYPRASGGIEQFF,TGTGCCAGCAGTTACCCCCGGGCTAGCGGGGGGATTGAGCAGTTCTTC
-,-,TRBJ1-2,TRBV11-2,CASSTGEFYGYTF,TGTGCCAGCAGCACCGGTGAATTCTACGGCTACACCTTC
-,once,TRBJ1-5,TRBV7-9,CASSLNRGGNQPQHF,TGTGCCAGCAGCCTTAACCGGGGGGGGAATCAGCCCCAGCATTTT
-,-,TRBJ1-1,TRBV28,CASSLLAEEAFF,TGTGCCAGCAGTTTATTAGCCGAAGAAGCTTTCTTT
-,once,TRBJ1-5,TRBV4-1,CASSRLSTGDSNQPQHF,TGCGCCAGCAGCCGCCTAAGTACGGGGGATAGCAATCAGCCCCAGCATTTT
-,-,TRBJ1-1,TRBV11-2,CASRSTGLMNTEAFF,TGTGCCAGCAGATCTACAGGACTTATGAACACTGAAGCTTTCTTT
-,-,TRBJ1-1,TRBV6-5,CASSSQWTEAFF,TGTGCCAGCAGTTCCCAGTGGACTGAAGCTTTCTTT
-,-,TRBJ1-1,TRBV4-1,CASSLPGRGMNTEAFF,TGCGCCAGCAGCCTTCCGGGCAGGGGCATGAACACTGAAGCTTTCTTT
-,-,TRBJ1-1,TRBV7-2,CASSLGGRVTEAFF,TGTGCCAGCAGCTTAGGGGGTAGGGTAACTGAAGCTTTCTTT
TRBD1,-,TRBJ1-2,TRBV5-1,CASSDRGTGVYGYTF,TGCGCCAGCAGCGATCGTGGGACAGGGGTCTATGGCTACACCTTC
TRBD2,-,TRBJ2-5,TRBV2,CASGKASGRPETQYF,TGTGCCAGCGGGAAGGCTAGCGGGAGGCCAGAGACCCAGTACTTC
-,-,TRBJ1-5,TRBV30,CAWSVPHLGSGQPQHF,TGTGCCTGGAGTGTACCCCACCTGGGGTCGGGTCAGCCCCAGCATTTT
-,-,TRBJ2-2,TRBV27,CASSWSRALELFF,TGTGCCAGCAGCTGGTCCCGGGCGCTCGAGCTGTTTTTT
TRBD1,-,TRBJ1-5,TRBV29-1,CSAQQGAGNQPQHF,TGCAGCGCGCAACAGGGGGCCGGTAATCAGCCCCAGCATTTT
-,-,TRBJ2-3,TRBV27,CASRSGGATSTDTQYF,TGTGCCAGTAGAAGCGGCGGGGCCACTAGCACAGATACGCAGTATTTT
-,-,TRBJ1-6,TRBV30,CAWSAFSNNSPLHF,TGTGCCTGGAGTGCGTTCAGCAATAATTCACCCCTCCACTTT
-,-,TRBJ2-3,TRBV5-1,CASSVPGGRTDTQYF,TGCGCCAGCAGCGTACCCGGGGGGCGGACAGATACGCAGTATTTT
-,-,TRBJ1-2,TRBV11-2,CASSLDARVGYTF,TGTGCCAGCAGCTTAGATGCCCGGGTCGGCTACACCTTC
TRBD1,-,TRBJ2-2,TRBV9,CASSVSTGANTGELFF,TGTGCCAGCAGCGTATCAACAGGGGCGAACACCGGGGAGCTGTTTTTT
-,-,TRBJ1-1,TRBV12-3/TRBV12-4,CASSFDGTEAFF,TGTGCCAGCAGTTTTGATGGCACTGAAGCTTTCTTT
-,once,TRBJ1-1,TRBV6-5,CASSYSGGFYTEAFF,TGTGCCAGCAGTTACTCCGGAGGGTTTTATACTGAAGCTTTCTTT
-,once,TRBJ1-1,TRBV29-1,CSITGTPSTEAFF,TGCAGTATTACAGGTACCCCGAGCACTGAAGCTTTCTTT
-,-,TRBJ2-2,TRBV4-1,CASSQAQGRTGELFF,TGCGCCAGCAGCCAAGCGCAGGGCCGGACCGGGGAGCTGTTTTTT
TRBD2,-,TRBJ2-3,TRBV19,CASSMVAGTQYF,TGTGCCAGTAGTATGGTAGCGGGAACGCAGTATTTT
TRBD1,-,TRBJ1-5,TRBV6-6,CASSPWTGENSNQPQHF,TGTGCCAGCAGTCCCTGGACAGGTGAGAATAGCAATCAGCCCCAGCATTTT
-,-,TRBJ2-7,TRBV11-2,CASSSEMGDTYEQYF,TGTGCCAGCAGTTCTGAGATGGGGGATACCTACGAGCAGTACTTC
-,-,TRBJ2-3,TRBV10-2,CASSESLGAFGTQYF,TGCGCCAGCAGTGAGTCTCTAGGGGCATTTGGGACGCAGTATTTT
-,-,TRBJ2-1,TRBV5-1,CASSFDNEQFF,TGCGCCAGTAGCTTCGACAATGAGCAGTTCTTC
TRBD1,-,TRBJ1-5,TRBV4-1,CASSQGRDSSTIRHQPQHF,TGCGCCAGCAGCCAAGGGCGGGACAGCTCGACGATTCGGCATCAGCCCCAGCATTTT
-,-,TRBJ1-6,TRBV28,CASRHREVSSPLHF,TGTGCCAGCAGGCACAGGGAAGTAAGTTCACCCCTCCACTTT
-,-,TRBJ2-7,TRBV21-1,CASSKGTGDPYF,TGTGCCAGCAGCAAAGGGACAGGGGATCCGTACTTC
-,-,TRBJ2-1,TRBV29-1,CSVGGPSGPEQFF,TGCAGCGTTGGGGGGCCATCCGGCCCTGAGCAGTTCTTC
-,-,TRBJ1-2,TRBV12-5,CANGPRTATYGYTF,TGTGCTAATGGCCCCAGGACAGCCACCTATGGCTACACCTTC
-,-,TRBJ1-1,TRBV2,CASSDEGNTEAFF,TGTGCCAGCAGTGATGAAGGGAACACTGAAGCTTTCTTT